This is a list of T cell receptor beta chains from one sample in a study of shared clonotypes between healthy human individuals. Using immunoSEQ multiplex PCR, the repertoire was profiled, and TCRdb retains in-frame clones only, with some absent. The sample includes millions of clones, around 96% seen only once; the top ten take around 1.1%. The sample consisted of naive CD8+ T cells sorted from blood. The receptors come from a man aged 18-30 years in good health. Both conserved end residues are part of each CDR3. D genes are given only for firm matches. For some rows the clone size is stated as once, few or many, or as a class when expanded; others skip it.

j_gene,v_gene,abundance,d_gene,CDR3nt,CDR3aa
TRBJ2-7,TRBV11-2,-,TRBD1,TGTGCCAGCAGCTTAAACAGGGGTAGGCGGGAGCAGTACTTC,CASSLNRGRREQYF
TRBJ2-1,TRBV6-1,-,-,TGTGCCAGCACCCCCAGGGGGGGGAGGGCCGATGAGCAGTTCTTC,CASTPRGGRADEQFF
TRBJ1-1,TRBV5-6,-,-,TGTGCCAGCAGCTTGGAAGGAAACACTGAAGCTTTCTTT,CASSLEGNTEAFF
TRBJ1-1,TRBV29-1,-,-,TGCAGCGTCCTCTACGGGACACTGAACACTGAAGCTTTCTTT,CSVLYGTLNTEAFF
TRBJ2-2,TRBV30,-,-,TGTGCGTATAACCTAGGGGCCGACGGGCTGTTTTTT,CAYNLGADGLFF
TRBJ2-7,TRBV11-2,-,TRBD1,TGTGCCAGCAGCTCGGAACCGGGACAGGGCTACGAGCAGTACTTC,CASSSEPGQGYEQYF
TRBJ2-1,TRBV4-1,few,-,TGCGCCAGCAGCCAAGGCCCAGGGAATGGGAATGAGCAGTTCTTC,CASSQGPGNGNEQFF
TRBJ1-5,TRBV28,-,-,TGTGCCAGCAGCGACAGCGTCAATCAGCCCCAGCATTTT,CASSDSVNQPQHF
TRBJ2-7,TRBV5-1,once,-,TGCGCCAGCAACCCCCTCGGGATCTCCTACGAGCAGTACTTC,CASNPLGISYEQYF
TRBJ1-6,TRBV13,-,-,TGTGCCAGCAGCTTCGGGGGCGGTACTAATTCACCCCTCCACTTT,CASSFGGGTNSPLHF
TRBJ2-1,TRBV4-3,-,TRBD2,TGCGCCAGCAGCCAAGGCCCCTCGGGGCGGGAGGGGGACAATGAGCAGTTCTTC,CASSQGPSGREGDNEQFF
TRBJ1-1,TRBV7-8,-,-,TGTGCCAGCAGCTTAGATCAGGGTGGGTTTACTGAAGCTTTCTTT,CASSLDQGGFTEAFF
TRBJ2-7,TRBV2,-,-,TGTGCCAGCAGTCGGGCAGGGTATATCTACGAGCAGTACTTC,CASSRAGYIYEQYF
TRBJ1-4,TRBV2,-,-,TGTGCCAGCAGTGTTGGGGGAGCTAATGAAAAACTGTTTTTT,CASSVGGANEKLFF
TRBJ1-2,TRBV29-1,-,TRBD1,TGCAGCGTCGAAGAGGGGAGGACAGGGCCGAGGGGACTATATGGCTACACCTTC,CSVEEGRTGPRGLYGYTF
TRBJ2-1,TRBV14,-,-,TGTGCCAGCAGCCGGCTGACTAGGGCTGAGCAGTTCTTC,CASSRLTRAEQFF
TRBJ2-1,TRBV11-2,-,-,TGTGCCAGCAGCTTGCCGGGACTTCGCTACAATGAGCAGTTCTTC,CASSLPGLRYNEQFF
TRBJ2-3,TRBV5-1,-,-,TGCGCCAGCAGCTTGGAAGTTGGGGGCTACGATACGCAGTATTTT,CASSLEVGGYDTQYF
TRBJ2-1,TRBV7-9,-,TRBD2,TGTGCCAGCACCCCTCCAAGCGGGAGTAACGATGAGCAGTTCTTC,CASTPPSGSNDEQFF
TRBJ2-5,TRBV27,-,-,TGTGCCAGCTTCCAAGAGACCCAGTACTTC,CASFQETQYF
TRBJ2-5,TRBV7-9,once,-,TGTGCCAGCAGCTCTCCTAAGAGGGGATGGGAGACCCAGTACTTC,CASSSPKRGWETQYF
TRBJ2-1,TRBV9,once,-,TGTGCCAGCAGCGTAGGGGGGGTTAATGAGCAGTTCTTC,CASSVGGVNEQFF